This T cell receptor (beta chain) was observed in a study of tumor-infiltrating lymphocytes in primary liver carcinoma. CDR1 is LGHNA, CDR2 YNFKEQ, per germline. The CDR3 runs 15 residues. The authors took blood RNA from unsorted whole blood and also extracted germline DNA. Patients were treatment-naive with chronic HBV infection. Approximately 4 milliliters of peripheral blood were drawn presurgically. A constant-region primer primed TCR beta cDNA synthesis from 400 to 550 ng of total RNA. Amplification in three nested multiplex PCR rounds with slightly modified ARM-PCR gave rise to TCR beta libraries. A C-beta reverse primer was combined with TRBV1-TRBV30 forward primers in the first two PCR rounds, and each round had 10 cycles. From the multiplex PCR reads, TCRdb called clonotypes with MiXCR, one entry per CDR3 protein. There are about 200,000 distinct CDR3 sequences in the sample; 65% occur only once, and approximately 6.6% lies in the top ten.

As for this clonotype: Antigen unknown. The junction shows a germline mismatch at one end, possibly a read error.

Regarding the study as a whole: The 250 largest clones made up significantly more of tumor than blood repertoires (p = 0.039).

Sequencing input: peripheral blood. The clonotype originates from a woman aged 55 to 70 with primary liver carcinoma and hepatitis B virus infection. This chain connects TRBV4-2 to TRBJ2-2; D remains unclear. The CDR3 sequence: CASIQVVAATGELFF. The CDR3 nucleotides are TGTGCCAGCATCCAAGTCGTAGCAGCCACCGGGGAGCTGTTTTTT.